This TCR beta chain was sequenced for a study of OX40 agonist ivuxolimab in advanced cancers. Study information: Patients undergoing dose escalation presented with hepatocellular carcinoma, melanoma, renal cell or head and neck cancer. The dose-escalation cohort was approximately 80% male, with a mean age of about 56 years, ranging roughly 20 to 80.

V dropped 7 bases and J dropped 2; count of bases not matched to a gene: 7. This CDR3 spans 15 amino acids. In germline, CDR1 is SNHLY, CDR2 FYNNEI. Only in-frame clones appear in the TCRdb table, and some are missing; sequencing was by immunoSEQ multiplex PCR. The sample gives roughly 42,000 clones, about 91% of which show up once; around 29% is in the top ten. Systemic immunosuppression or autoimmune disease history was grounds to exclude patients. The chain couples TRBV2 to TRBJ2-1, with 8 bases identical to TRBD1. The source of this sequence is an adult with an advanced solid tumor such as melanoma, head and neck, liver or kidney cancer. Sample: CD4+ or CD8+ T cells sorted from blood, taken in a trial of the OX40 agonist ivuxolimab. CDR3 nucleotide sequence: TGTGCCAGCACGAGCGGACAGGGTGCCTACAATGAGCAGTTCTTC. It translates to CASTSGQGAYNEQFF.